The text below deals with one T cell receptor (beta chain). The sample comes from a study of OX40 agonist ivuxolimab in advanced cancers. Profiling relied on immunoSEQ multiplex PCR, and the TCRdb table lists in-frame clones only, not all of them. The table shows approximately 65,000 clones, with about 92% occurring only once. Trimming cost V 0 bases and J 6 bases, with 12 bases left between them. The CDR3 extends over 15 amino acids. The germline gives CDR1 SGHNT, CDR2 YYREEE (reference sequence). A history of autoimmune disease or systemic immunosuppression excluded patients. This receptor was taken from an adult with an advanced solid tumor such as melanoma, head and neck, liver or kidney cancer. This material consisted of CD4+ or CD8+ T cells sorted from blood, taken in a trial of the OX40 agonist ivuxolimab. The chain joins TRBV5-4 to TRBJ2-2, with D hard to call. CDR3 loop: CASSLAVGRAGELFF. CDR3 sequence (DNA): TGTGCCAGCAGCTTGGCGGTGGGTAGGGCCGGGGAGCTGTTTTTT.